Following are 32 T cell receptor beta chains from one sample sequenced in a study of blood T cells in healthy people across ages. A J-beta primer mix and a sample-barcoded 5' primer were used in a second PCR of roughly 7 to 12 cycles. TCRdb reprocessed the 5' RACE reads via MiXCR and lists one record per CDR3 protein. The sample has fewer than 2,000,000 distinct CDR3 sequences; about 31% are singletons. Specimen: blood. The source of these receptors is a woman in her twenties or thirties in good health.

V is TRBV21-1 and J is TRBJ2-3; the D call of TRBD2 is as the table states it, not checked on the DNA. TRBV21-1 is termed a pseudogene. The CDR3 is made up of 19 amino acids. CDR3 region: CASSRWGVELAGREDTQYF. The DNA of the CDR3 is TGTGCCAGCAGCCGCTGGGGGGTGGAGCTGGCAGGGCGGGAAGATACGCAGTATTTT.

The genes are TRBV27 and TRBJ2-7; 9 nucleotides match TRBD2. The CDR3 runs to 16 residues. Germline V lookup: CDR1 MNHEY, CDR2 SMNVEV (reference sequence). V shed 0 bases and J 2 bases; nucleotides not matched to a gene: 5. CDR3 sequence reads: CASSLSLAGGPYEQYF. CDR3 coding DNA: TGTGCCAGCAGTTTATCATTGGCGGGAGGGCCCTACGAGCAGTACTTC.

There are a few counts of this clonotype. The V call is TRBV9, the J call TRBJ2-5; 8 nucleotides match TRBD1. Trimming at V came to 0 bases and at J to 2 bases, leaving 6 bases not matched to a gene. CDR1 is SGDLS and CDR2 is YYNGEE in the germline V gene. The length of the CDR3 is 16 residues. CDR3 DNA: TGTGCCAGCAGCGTAGCTGGGGACAGGATGCAAGAGACCCAGTACTTC. Translation: CASSVAGDRMQETQYF.

This clonotype was recorded at least ten times. V usage is TRBV29-1 and J usage is TRBJ2-3, with 7 bases that match TRBD2. J gave up 11 bases and V 4 bases, and 18 bases lay outside the gene matches. The CDR3 runs 15 residues. Germline assignment: CDR1 SQVTM and CDR2 ANQGSEA. The CDR3 bases are TGCAGCGTTGGTCCAGCGGGAAGGGGCAGGGTTGGGCAGTATTTT. Protein product: CSVGPAGRGRVGQYF.

The chain uses TRBV4-2 and TRBJ2-1; D is ambiguous. Germline assignment: CDR1 LGHNA and CDR2 YNFKEQ. Trimming left V 7 bases short and J 0 bases short, with 10 bases between. The CDR3 is 14 amino acids. The CDR3 reads CASNLLSSYNEQFF. CDR3 sequence (DNA): TGTGCCAGCAACCTTCTATCCTCCTACAATGAGCAGTTCTTC.

Concerning this clonotype itself: A read error may produce the germline difference seen at one junction end. The CDR3 DNA reads TGTACCAGCAGCCAACGACTAGCGGGAATCTATGAGCAGTTCTTC. Amino acids: CTSSQRLAGIYEQFF. The chain recombines TRBV7-9 with TRBJ2-1; 11 nucleotides match TRBD2. The germline CDR1 and CDR2 sequences are SEHNR and FQNEAQ (reference sequence). The CDR3 contains 15 residues.

In DNA, the CDR3 is TGTGCCAGCACTAGGGACAGGTATCAGATCTTGGATACGCAGTATTTT. Translating it yields CASTRDRYQILDTQYF. V is TRBV6-1 and J is TRBJ2-3; 8 bases match TRBD1. This CDR3 has 16 residues. Germline trimming cut 7 bases from V and 6 bases from J; bases unmatched to any gene: 15. Germline V gene lookup returns CDR1 MNHNS and CDR2 SASEGT.

This clonotype was seen a few times. V usage is TRBV29-1 and J usage is TRBJ2-7; D is undetermined. This CDR3 contains 14 residues. Looked up from germline, CDR1 is SQVTM and CDR2 is ANQGSEA. V lost 3 bases and J 0 bases, leaving 12 bases between the germline ends. CDR3 sequence: CSVEGGRSSYEQYF. CDR3 nucleotide sequence: TGCAGCGTTGAGGGCGGACGGAGCTCCTACGAGCAGTACTTC.

The chain joins TRBV24-1 to TRBJ2-7; 7 bases match TRBD1. The CDR3 is 13 residues long. Germline assignment: CDR1 KGHDR and CDR2 SFDVKD. The trim removed 7 bases at V and 1 base at J, leaving 3 bases unmatched. CDR3 nucleotides: TGTGCCACCAGGAAGGGGGCTTCCTACGAGCAGTACTTC. This codes for CATRKGASYEQYF.

The CDR3 here is CATSRDEARRGNEQFF. The CDR3 DNA reads as TGTGCCACCAGCAGAGATGAGGCCCGGCGAGGGAATGAGCAGTTCTTC. The chain combines TRBV15 with TRBJ2-1, with D maybe TRBD2 (5 bases). V gave up 0 bases and J gave up 7 bases, with 16 bases separating them. Germline CDR1 and CDR2: LNHNV and YYDKDF (reference sequence). This CDR3 contains 16 residues.

The genes are TRBV6-6 and TRBJ2-3; D remains ambiguous. The ends were cut back, 8 bases at V and 2 bases at J, with 11 bases in the middle. Germline V gene sequence: CDR1 MNHNY, CDR2 SVGAGI (reference sequence). The CDR3 extends over 13 amino acids. The CDR3 DNA follows: TGTGCCAGCGGGTTGCAGTCCACAGATACGCAGTATTTT. This encodes CASGLQSTDTQYF.

The genes are TRBV5-5 and TRBJ1-6; the D is unclear. Per germline, CDR1 SGHKS and CDR2 YYEKEE (reference sequence). V dropped 0 bases and J dropped 11 bases, with 9 bases sitting between them. The CDR3 is 13 amino acids. The DNA of the CDR3 is TGTGCCAGCAGCTTGGAACTCAGCCCACCCCTCCACTTT. Residues: CASSLELSPPLHF.

This clonotype was seen more than once but under ten times. The gene calls are TRBV4-1 and TRBJ1-2, with D possibly being TRBD1 (6 bases). The length of the CDR3 is 16 residues. CDR1 is MGHRA, CDR2 YSYEKL, per germline. The germline V and J ends were trimmed by 0 bases and 5 bases, with 16 bases remaining between them. Here the CDR3 reads CASSQDTRGAIYGYTF. The CDR3 DNA is TGCGCCAGCAGCCAAGATACGAGGGGGGCTATTTATGGCTACACCTTC.

The chain has TRBV5-1 and TRBJ1-5; 10 bases match TRBD1. V gave up 2 bases and J gave up 5 bases; unmatched junction bases: 4. Germline-derived CDR1 and CDR2 are SGHRS and YFSETQ. The CDR3 length is 15 residues. CDR3 protein: CASSLGQGVDQPQHF. The CDR3 nucleotides are TGCGCCAGCAGCTTAGGACAGGGGGTTGATCAGCCCCAGCATTTT.

The chain employs TRBV15 and TRBJ1-4, with D perhaps matching TRBD1 (5 bases). The CDR3 has 14 amino acids. V was cut by 7 bases and J by 10 bases, with 19 bases left in between. Germline lookup yields CDR1 LNHNV and CDR2 YYDKDF (reference sequence). In DNA form, the CDR3 reads TGTGCCACCACCCAAGGCCCGGGCGGGGGAAAACTGTTTTTT. This sequence encodes CATTQGPGGGKLFF. Filled out from reference TRBV15 and TRBJ1-4, the complete variable domain reads DAMVIQNPRYQVTQFGKPVTLSCSQTLNHNVMYWYQQKSSQAPKLLFHYYDKDFNNEADTPDNFQSRRPNTSFCFLDIRSPGLGDTAMYLCATTQGPGGGKLFFGSGTQLSVL.

The chain is built from TRBV24-1 and TRBJ2-3; 9 bases line up with TRBD2. Germline loops: CDR1 KGHDR, CDR2 SFDVKD. J gave up 1 base and V 3 bases, and 10 bases lay outside the gene matches. The CDR3 contains 18 residues. The CDR3: CATSDPRETSGGTDTQYF. CDR3 bases: TGTGCCACCAGTGATCCTAGGGAGACTAGCGGAGGCACAGATACGCAGTATTTT.

This clonotype was counted many times. In nucleotides, the CDR3 is TGCGCCAGCAGCCTCGAAGGCGGGAAAGCAGATACGCAGTATTTT. It translates to CASSLEGGKADTQYF. The V call is TRBV5-1, the J call TRBJ2-3; tentatively, D is TRBD2 (6 bases). V was trimmed by 4 bases and J by 4 bases, leaving 16 bases between them. Germline V gene lookup returns CDR1 SGHRS and CDR2 YFSETQ. This CDR3 has 15 residues. Looking up the rest from reference TRBV5-1 and TRBJ2-3 gives the full variable domain: KAGVTQTPRYLIKTRGQQVTLSCSPISGHRSVSWYQQTPGQGLQFLFEYFSETQRNKGNFPGRFSGRQFSNSRSEMNVSTLELGDSALYLCASSLEGGKADTQYFGPGTRLTVL.

The chain combines TRBV20-1 with TRBJ1-2, with TRBD1 matching 7 bases. Germline assignment: CDR1 DFQATT and CDR2 SNEGSKA (reference sequence). V shed 6 bases, J shed 7 bases, and the junction held 5 bases outside the gene matches. This CDR3 region has 11 residues. In nucleotides, the CDR3 is TGCAGTGCAATGACAGGGCTTGGCTACACCTTC. The encoded protein is CSAMTGLGYTF.

This clonotype was counted between two and nine times. The V gene is TRBV15, the J gene TRBJ2-7, with 9 bases that match TRBD2. Germline lookup yields CDR1 LNHNV and CDR2 YYDKDF (reference sequence). V dropped 3 bases and J dropped 4; count of bases not matched to a gene: 10. The CDR3 has 16 amino acids. CDR3 DNA: TGTGCCACCAGCAGCGTATCCGGCGGGAGGGGGTACGAGCAGTACTTC. Residues: CATSSVSGGRGYEQYF.

This chain joins TRBV27 and TRBJ2-3, with D perhaps assigned TRBD1 or TRBD2 (5 bases each). Per the germline V gene, CDR1 is MNHEY and CDR2 is SMNVEV (reference sequence). This CDR3 region has 15 residues. V lost 5 bases, J lost 0 bases, and 12 bases lay in between. The CDR3 DNA follows: TGTGCCAGCAGTCCACGGTGGGGGAGCACAGATACGCAGTATTTT. This translates into CASSPRWGSTDTQYF.

This chain links TRBV19 with TRBJ2-6; TRBD2 matches at 10 bases. The junction had 18 bases not matched to a gene; V was cut back by 1 base and J by 0 bases. The CDR3 runs 23 residues. CDR1 is LNHDA, CDR2 SQIVND, per germline (reference sequence). The CDR3 is CASSIGTSGRKTPVHSGANVLTF. The CDR3 DNA follows: TGTGCCAGTAGTATAGGGACTAGCGGACGAAAAACTCCCGTCCACTCTGGGGCCAACGTCCTGACTTTC.

The chain links TRBV3-1 to TRBJ2-1; D possibly corresponds to TRBD1 (6 bases). V dropped 6 bases and J dropped 5 bases, with 11 bases sitting between them. Germline V gene lookup returns CDR1 LGHDT and CDR2 YNNKEL (reference sequence). The CDR3 has 13 residues. This CDR3 reads CASSIPGDNEQFF. The CDR3 nucleotides are TGTGCCAGCAGTATCCCAGGGGACAATGAGCAGTTCTTC.

The J gene is TRBJ2-5, the V gene TRBV5-4; D might be TRBD2 (6 bases). Trimming removed 4 bases at V and 4 bases at J, with 14 bases between. The CDR3 runs to 14 residues. Per the germline V gene, CDR1 is SGHNT and CDR2 is YYREEE (reference sequence). CDR3: CASSLETRTETQYF. The CDR3 region has the DNA TGTGCCAGCAGCCTGGAGACTAGAACAGAGACCCAGTACTTC.

This clonotype has just a few counts. The CDR3 coding sequence is TGTGCCAGCAGCCCACGAACCGGGACAGGGGTATACGAGCAGTACTTC. Its translation is CASSPRTGTGVYEQYF. V and J are TRBV7-9 and TRBJ2-7; 10 bases are a match to TRBD1. The germline V gene encodes CDR1 SEHNR and CDR2 FQNEAQ (reference sequence). The CDR3 has 16 amino acids. With 5 bases clipped from V and 4 bases from J, the junction kept 11 bases outside the gene matches.

This chain uses TRBV7-9 with TRBJ1-1; D not resolved. Germline values: CDR1 SEHNR, CDR2 FQNEAQ (reference sequence). This CDR3 is built from 12 residues. The V end was cut by 6 bases, the J end by 11 bases, with 16 bases between. DNA for the CDR3: TGTGCCAGCAGTTCAGAAAGCAGGTCGGCTTTCTTT. It yields the protein CASSSESRSAFF.

This clonotype was counted only a few times. V gene TRBV5-1 combines with J gene TRBJ2-7; 10 bases are a match to TRBD2. Germline values: CDR1 SGHRS, CDR2 YFSETQ. This CDR3 is built from 15 residues. Germline trimming cut 7 bases from V and 0 bases from J; bases unmatched to any gene: 7. In DNA, the CDR3 is TGCGCCAGCGGCACCCCTAGCGGGGGCTCCTACGAGCAGTACTTC. It codes for CASGTPSGGSYEQYF.

V gene TRBV30 combines with J gene TRBJ2-7; weak D call: TRBD2 (6 bases). V lost 3 bases, J lost 2 bases, and 11 bases lay in between. Germline CDR1 GTSNPN, CDR2 SVGIG (reference sequence). The CDR3 is 13 residues long. The CDR3 here is CAWRVGGTYEQYF. CDR3 in DNA: TGTGCCTGGAGGGTGGGGGGAACCTACGAGCAGTACTTC.

V and J are TRBV4-1 and TRBJ2-5; either TRBD1 or TRBD2 may supply D (6 bases each). CDR3 length: 15 residues. Germline V lookup: CDR1 MGHRA, CDR2 YSYEKL. Trimming shortened V by 4 bases and J by 5 bases, and 17 bases separated the two germline ends. This CDR3 is CASSLSGGRDETQYF. CDR3 bases: TGCGCCAGCAGCCTGTCCGGGGGCCGGGATGAGACCCAGTACTTC.

CDR3 loop: CASSLEIPSVNEQFF. For the CDR3, the DNA is TGCGCCAGCAGCTTGGAGATTCCTAGTGTAAATGAGCAGTTCTTC. V is TRBV5-1 and J is TRBJ2-1; D is ambiguous. The germline CDR1 and CDR2 sequences are SGHRS and YFSETQ. This CDR3 has 15 amino acids. V dropped 0 bases and J dropped 7 bases, with 14 bases sitting between them.

This clonotype was found a few times. The chain uses TRBV20-1 and TRBJ2-7, with a weak D call TRBD2 (7 bases). V shed 8 bases and J shed 1 base, with 21 bases lying between them. The germline gives CDR1 DFQATT, CDR2 SNEGSKA (reference sequence). CDR3 length: 15 residues. CDR3 sequence reads: CSPSPGAGESYEQYF. CDR3 in DNA: TGCAGTCCGTCCCCAGGGGCGGGAGAGTCCTACGAGCAGTACTTC.

This clonotype was picked up a small number of times. The rearrangement joins TRBV30 to TRBJ2-4; 8 bases agree with TRBD1. The end of the DNA is better explained by TRBJ2-7, so the J call may be wrong. The CDR3 runs to 14 residues. Germline values: CDR1 GTSNPN, CDR2 SVGIG (reference sequence). CDR3 bases: TGTGCCTGGAGTACCGGACAGGGTCCCAACGAGCAGTACTTC. Amino acid sequence: CAWSTGQGPNEQYF.

There are a few counts of this clonotype. The rearrangement joins TRBV29-1 to TRBJ2-7; no firm D call. V was cut by 5 bases and J by 7 bases, with 18 bases left in between. The germline V gene has CDR1 SQVTM and CDR2 ANQGSEA. The CDR3 totals 13 residues. CDR3 bases: TGCAGCGTTCTTAGACCGACCGGGTGGGAGCAGTACTTC. It specifies CSVLRPTGWEQYF.